The next 4 T cell receptor beta chains were all read from a single sample in a study of T cell responses to AZD1222 COVID-19 vaccine. TCRdb's copy holds only in-frame clones and misses some; the assay was immunoSEQ multiplex PCR. Here the sample spans 100,000 or so clones, about 87% being singletons. This specimen was peripheral blood, taken 28 days after the second AZD1222 dose. The source is an adult who received the AZD1222 COVID-19 vaccine.

The rearrangement links TRBV25-1 to TRBJ2-3; D is unresolved. This CDR3 has 12 amino acids. The germline V gene has CDR1 MGHDK and CDR2 SYGVNS. Trimming took 3 bases from V and 6 from J, leaving 7 bases between them. CDR3 bases: TGTGCCAGCAGTGACATATTGGATACGCAGTATTTT. Encoded protein: CASSDILDTQYF.

Worth noting for this clone: Other DNA sequences of this sample code for an identical CDR3. The genes are TRBV12-3 or TRBV12-4 and TRBJ2-7, with D unresolved. The CDR3 contains 13 residues. V lost 3 bases, J lost 3 bases, and 9 bases lay in between. The DNA of the CDR3 is TGTGCCAGCAGTTTTGGACGATACTACGAGCAGTACTTC. As protein: CASSFGRYYEQYF.

The chain couples TRBV28 to TRBJ1-2; D is perhaps TRBD1 (6 bases). The CDR3 is 14 amino acids. V was pared by 5 bases and J by 8 bases, with 18 bases between. CDR1 MDHEN and CDR2 SYDVKM come from the germline V gene. In DNA, the CDR3 is TGTGCCAGCAGTCCCGGGACCTACAGGGAAGGCTACACCTTC. It yields the protein CASSPGTYREGYTF.

This clone was counted once. This chain uses TRBV9 with TRBJ2-2; 14 nucleotides agree with TRBD2. The CDR3 consists of 21 residues. Germline V gene data show CDR1 as SGDLS and CDR2 as YYNGEE. V dropped 4 bases and J dropped 3; count of bases not matched to a gene: 17. The CDR3 coding sequence is TGTGCCAGCAGCCCCTCCCTAGGTGGACTAGCGGGGGGAGTGGACACCGGGGAGCTGTTTTTT. Translated: CASSPSLGGLAGGVDTGELFF.